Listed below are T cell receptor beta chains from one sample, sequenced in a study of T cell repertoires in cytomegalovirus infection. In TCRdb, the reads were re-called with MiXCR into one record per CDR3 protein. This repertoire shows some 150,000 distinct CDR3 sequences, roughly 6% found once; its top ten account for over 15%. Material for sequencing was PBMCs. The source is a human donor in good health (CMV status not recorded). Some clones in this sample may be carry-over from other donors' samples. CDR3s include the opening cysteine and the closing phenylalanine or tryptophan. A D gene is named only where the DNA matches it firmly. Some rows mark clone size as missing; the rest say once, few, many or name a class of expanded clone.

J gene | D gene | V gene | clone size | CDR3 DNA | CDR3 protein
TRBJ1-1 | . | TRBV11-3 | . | TGTGCCAGCAGCTTAGGGGGCCCGAACACTGAAGCTTTCTTT | CASSLGGPNTEAFF
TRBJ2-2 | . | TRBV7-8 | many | TGTGCCAGCAGCTTAGACGCGAGGGGGGCGAACACCGGGGAGCTGTTTTTT | CASSLDARGANTGELFF
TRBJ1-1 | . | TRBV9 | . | TGTGCCAGCAGCGTAGAACTAATGAACACTGAAGCTTTCTTT | CASSVELMNTEAFF
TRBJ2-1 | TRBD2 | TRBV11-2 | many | TGTGCCAGCAGCCCTCGACTAGCGGGGGGGGACAATGAGCAGTTCTTC | CASSPRLAGGDNEQFF
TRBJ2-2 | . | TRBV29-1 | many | TGCAGCGTTGAGCCCCCAGGGCCCACCGGGGAGCTGTTTTTT | CSVEPPGPTGELFF
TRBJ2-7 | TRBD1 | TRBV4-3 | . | TGCGCCAGCAGCCAGGACAGGGTCTCCTACGAGCAGTACTTC | CASSQDRVSYEQYF
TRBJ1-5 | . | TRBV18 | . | TGTGCCAGCTCACCAGAGTCGGGGGGCAATCAGCCCCAGCATTTT | CASSPESGGNQPQHF
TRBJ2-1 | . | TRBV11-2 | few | TGTGCCAGCCTCCTCTCCCGGGGGAGCTCCTACAATGAGCAGTTCTTC | CASLLSRGSSYNEQFF
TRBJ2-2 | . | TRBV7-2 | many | TGTGCCAGCAGCTTAACCTGGAACACCGGGGAGCTGTTTTTT | CASSLTWNTGELFF
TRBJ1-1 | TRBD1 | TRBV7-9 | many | TGTGCCAGCAGCTCCCCACTGAGAAGAAGGGACAGGTTGGACACTGAAGCTTTCTTT | CASSSPLRRRDRLDTEAFF
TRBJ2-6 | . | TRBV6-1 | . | TGTGCCAGCACCCCGGGGGCAGGTGGGGCCAACGTCCTGACTTTC | CASTPGAGGANVLTF
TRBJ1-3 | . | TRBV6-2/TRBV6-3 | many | TGTGCCAGCAGCGAGAATGGAAACACCATATATTTT | CASSENGNTIYF
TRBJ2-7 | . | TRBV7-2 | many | TGTGCCAGCAGCTTACAGGAAAGACCTTCCTACGAGCAGTACTTC | CASSLQERPSYEQYF
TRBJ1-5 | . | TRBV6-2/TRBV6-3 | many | TGTGCCAGCAGTACACTTCCGAGGGAGCCCCAGCATTTT | CASSTLPREPQHF
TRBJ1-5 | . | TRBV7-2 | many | TGTGCCAGCAGCTTAGCGTCGGGGGAGGTGGGTCAGCCCCAGCATTTT | CASSLASGEVGQPQHF
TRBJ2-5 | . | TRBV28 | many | TGTGCCAGCAGTTTTGACAATTACGGCCAAGAGACCCAGTACTTC | CASSFDNYGQETQYF
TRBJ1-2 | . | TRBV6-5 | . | TGTGCCAGCCGCATTGAGGCTAACTATGGCTACACCTTC | CASRIEANYGYTF
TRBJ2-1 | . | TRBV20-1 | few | TGCAGTGCTAGAATTCCCAGCGAGGCTAGAAATGAGCAGTTCTTC | CSARIPSEARNEQFF
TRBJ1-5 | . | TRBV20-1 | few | TGCAGTGCTAGAGATTTCAGGAGAGTCAATCAGCCCCAGCATTTT | CSARDFRRVNQPQHF
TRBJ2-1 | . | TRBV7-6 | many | TGTGCCAGCAGCTTAGGTGGGACTTCTAATGAGCAGTTCTTC | CASSLGGTSNEQFF
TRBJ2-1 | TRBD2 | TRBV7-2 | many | TGTGCCAGCAGCTTGGGGCGGGGGGGCTATGAGCAGTTCTTC | CASSLGRGGYEQFF
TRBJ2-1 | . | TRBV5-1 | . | TGCGCCAGCAGCGCCGGGCAGAGAAGCAATGAGCAGTTCTTC | CASSAGQRSNEQFF